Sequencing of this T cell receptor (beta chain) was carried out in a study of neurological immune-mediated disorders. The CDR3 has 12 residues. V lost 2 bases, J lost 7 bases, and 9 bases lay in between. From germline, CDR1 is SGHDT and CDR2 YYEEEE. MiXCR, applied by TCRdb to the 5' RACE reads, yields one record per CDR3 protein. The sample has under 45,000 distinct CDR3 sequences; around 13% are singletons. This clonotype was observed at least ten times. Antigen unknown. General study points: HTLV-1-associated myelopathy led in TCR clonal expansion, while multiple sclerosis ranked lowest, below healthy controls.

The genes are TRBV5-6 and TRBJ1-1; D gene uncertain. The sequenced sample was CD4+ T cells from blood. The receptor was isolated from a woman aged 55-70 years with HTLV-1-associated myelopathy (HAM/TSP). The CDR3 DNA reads TGTGCCAGCAGCTTTCAGGTGAATGAAGCTTTCTTT. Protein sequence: CASSFQVNEAFF.